This TCR beta chain was observed in a study of blood T cell repertoires in COVID-19. Study-level information: Sample material is recorded as cDNA or gDNA derived from T cells, B-cell-depleted T cells, or PBMCs.

Profiling relied on immunoSEQ multiplex PCR, and the TCRdb table lists in-frame clones only, not all of them. The table shows under 120,000 clones, with roughly 81% occurring only once. The sequencing input was peripheral blood. The TCR comes from a human donor in a cohort sampled during active COVID-19.

The CDR3 region has the DNA TGTGCCAGTAGTATTCGGGGAAAGGGTGGCGACGAGCAGTACTTC. Translated: CASSIRGKGGDEQYF. V gene TRBV19 combines with J gene TRBJ2-7, with D perhaps matching TRBD2 (5 bases). The length of the CDR3 is 15 residues. V was trimmed by 3 bases and J by 5 bases, leaving 17 bases between them. CDR1 is LNHDA and CDR2 is SQIVND in the germline V gene (reference sequence).